A selection of T cell receptor beta chains follows, all from one sample in a study of cytomegalovirus exposure and HLA in healthy donors. Repertoires were generated with immunoSEQ multiplex PCR, while TCRdb's copy carries only in-frame clones and drops some. The data contain over 70,000 clones, 60% to 80% of them seen just once; the ten biggest clones take up 23%. Sequencing was performed on PBMCs. The receptors come from a woman aged 45-65 years in good health and CMV-seropositive. Each CDR3 is given with its conserved first and last residue. Fields, in order: CDR3 protein, J gene, V gene.

CDR3aa: CASSFVPLYNEQFF
j_gene: TRBJ2-1
v_gene: TRBV27

CDR3aa: CASTEQTHSGNTIYF
j_gene: TRBJ1-3
v_gene: TRBV2

CDR3aa: CASSVPSGRYNEQFF
j_gene: TRBJ2-1
v_gene: TRBV5-4

CDR3aa: CASSPGGNYEQYF
j_gene: TRBJ2-7
v_gene: TRBV4-1

CDR3aa: CASSRGGGYQETQYF
j_gene: TRBJ2-5
v_gene: TRBV19

CDR3aa: CSAYRGGTQYF
j_gene: TRBJ2-3
v_gene: TRBV20-1

CDR3aa: CASSGTGSYGYTF
j_gene: TRBJ1-2
v_gene: TRBV6-1

CDR3aa: CASSQGFISEQFF
j_gene: TRBJ2-1
v_gene: TRBV4-1

CDR3aa: CAIRLADTQYF
j_gene: TRBJ2-3
v_gene: TRBV10-3

CDR3aa: CAWRRGSNSIYEQYF
j_gene: TRBJ2-7
v_gene: TRBV30

CDR3aa: CASSDNLNGELFF
j_gene: TRBJ2-2
v_gene: TRBV6-1

CDR3aa: CASSPMTAINEKLFF
j_gene: TRBJ1-4
v_gene: TRBV9

CDR3aa: CASSLVVTARTGNTIYF
j_gene: TRBJ1-3
v_gene: TRBV7-2

CDR3aa: CASSKGLAGGDEQFF
j_gene: TRBJ2-1
v_gene: TRBV5-8

CDR3aa: CASGVWGTQYF
j_gene: TRBJ2-3
v_gene: TRBV19

CDR3aa: CASSLVGSKGNQPQHF
j_gene: TRBJ1-5
v_gene: TRBV7-2

CDR3aa: CASSYRVNQPQHF
j_gene: TRBJ1-5
v_gene: TRBV7-2

CDR3aa: CASRTLGGSSEGQYF
j_gene: TRBJ2-7
v_gene: TRBV6-1

CDR3aa: CSVAIYNEQFF
j_gene: TRBJ2-1
v_gene: TRBV29-1

CDR3aa: CASSSQAGDGTDTQYF
j_gene: TRBJ2-3
v_gene: TRBV11-3

CDR3aa: CASSLGYRGRSFSYEQYF
j_gene: TRBJ2-7
v_gene: TRBV5-6

CDR3aa: CASQRTGLSTDTQYF
j_gene: TRBJ2-3
v_gene: TRBV19

CDR3aa: CASSPGRAPLKGYTF
j_gene: TRBJ1-2
v_gene: TRBV11-2

CDR3aa: CAWSETGFLGISNSPLHF
j_gene: TRBJ1-6
v_gene: TRBV30